Shown below are 15 T cell receptor beta chains from a single sample sequenced in a study of blood T cell repertoires in COVID-19 (dated by TCRdb to 2018 to 2020). Libraries came from the immunoSEQ multiplex PCR assay. What TCRdb holds here is the immuneACCESS table cut down to in-frame rearrangements. Part of the clones is not present; checked against another copy, under half of the missing clones reflect an unresolved V gene, and the others are unexplained. The sample profile shows around 260,000 clones; 80% to 90% of them were found once. In total, the top ten clones hold under 2.5% of the sample. Sequencing was carried out using peripheral blood. The receptors originated from a woman between 45 and 65 years old with acute or convalescent COVID-19.

This clone has just a few counts. V gene TRBV28 combines with J gene TRBJ1-5; D perhaps matches TRBD1 (6 bases). The CDR3 has 17 amino acids. From germline, CDR1 is MDHEN and CDR2 SYDVKM. V lost 5 bases and J lost 3, with 20 bases in between. The CDR3 DNA reads as TGTGCCAGCAGTCTTACCACCCCGGGGGGCGTCAATCAGCCCCAGCATTTT. The encoded protein is CASSLTTPGGVNQPQHF.

This chain connects TRBV5-6 to TRBJ1-5; D is possibly TRBD1 (5 bases). V was pared by 3 bases and J by 5 bases, with 15 bases between. Germline CDR1 SGHDT, CDR2 YYEEEE. CDR3 length: 15 residues. The CDR3 protein is CASSSAGGPDQPQHF. The CDR3 bases are TGTGCCAGCAGCTCCGCCGGGGGACCCGATCAGCCCCAGCATTTT. The full variable domain, in which reference TRBV5-6 and TRBJ1-5 provide the parts outside the CDR3, is DAGVTQSPTHLIKTRGQQVTLRCSPKSGHDTVSWYQQALGQGPQFIFQYYEEEERQRGNFPDRFSGHQFPNYSSELNVNALLLGDSALYLCASSSAGGPDQPQHFGDGTRLSIL.

The rearrangement joins TRBV11-2 to TRBJ1-2; D perhaps matches TRBD1 (5 bases). V was shortened by 0 bases and J by 6 bases, with 17 bases between the two germline ends. CDR1 SGHAT and CDR2 FQNNGV come from the germline V gene. The CDR3 contains 16 residues. The CDR3 sequence: CASSLEVRGSRHGYTF. The CDR3 DNA follows: TGTGCCAGCAGCTTAGAAGTTCGGGGGTCGCGGCATGGCTACACCTTC.

The chain links TRBV7-7 to TRBJ2-2; 8 positions agree with TRBD1. CDR3 size: 15 residues. V gave up 6 bases and J gave up 3 bases; unmatched junction bases: 6. Germline lookup yields CDR1 SSHAT and CDR2 FNYEAQ (reference sequence). DNA of the CDR3: TGTGCCAGCAGTACCGGGACAGGTCACACCGGGGAGCTGTTTTTT. Protein product: CASSTGTGHTGELFF.

The chain carries TRBV29-1 and TRBJ1-1; a weak D match, TRBD1 (5 bases). In germline, CDR1 is SQVTM, CDR2 ANQGSEA. V dropped 6 bases and J dropped 5 bases, with 7 bases sitting between them. This CDR3 is built from 10 residues. This CDR3 is CSVQGTEAFF. CDR3 nucleotide sequence: TGCAGCGTGCAGGGAACTGAAGCTTTCTTT.

The gene calls are TRBV29-1 and TRBJ2-7, with a possible D match to TRBD1 (5 bases). The germline V gene has CDR1 SQVTM and CDR2 ANQGSEA. V was cut by 0 bases and J by 4 bases, with 16 bases left in between. The CDR3 runs 15 residues. The CDR3 nucleotides read TGCAGCGTTGAAGAAGGTCAGGGTTATCTTTACGAGCAGTACTTC. Amino acid sequence: CSVEEGQGYLYEQYF.

The V and J genes are TRBV5-5 and TRBJ1-3, with 10 bases aligning to TRBD1. Trimming took 4 bases from V and 3 from J; bases not matched to a gene: 10. Germline V gene lookup returns CDR1 SGHKS and CDR2 YYEKEE (reference sequence). The CDR3 runs 17 residues. CDR3: CASSPGQGGSFGNTIYF. The DNA of the CDR3 is TGTGCCAGCAGCCCAGGACAGGGGGGGAGTTTTGGAAACACCATATATTTT.

The gene calls are TRBV30 and TRBJ2-3, with 11 bases lining up with TRBD2. CDR1 is GTSNPN and CDR2 is SVGIG in the germline V gene (reference sequence). The CDR3 sequence is 15 residues long. Germline trimming cut 2 bases from V and 5 bases from J; bases unmatched to any gene: 6. CDR3 amino acids: CAWSPTGLAGDTQYF. CDR3 DNA sequence: TGTGCCTGGAGTCCAACCGGACTAGCGGGAGATACGCAGTATTTT.

The chain carries TRBV5-1 and TRBJ1-4; D remains ambiguous. Per the germline V gene, CDR1 is SGHRS and CDR2 is YFSETQ. V was shortened by 3 bases and J by 8 bases, with 11 bases between the two germline ends. The CDR3 is 13 amino acids. CDR3 in amino acids: CASSSDIGEKLFF. CDR3 coding DNA: TGCGCCAGCAGCTCCGACATTGGGGAAAAACTGTTTTTT. Full variable domain (remainder filled in from reference TRBV5-1 and TRBJ1-4): KAGVTQTPRYLIKTRGQQVTLSCSPISGHRSVSWYQQTPGQGLQFLFEYFSETQRNKGNFPGRFSGRQFSNSRSEMNVSTLELGDSALYLCASSSDIGEKLFFGSGTQLSVL.

The V and J genes are TRBV29-1 and TRBJ2-4; possibly TRBD1 for D (6 bases). The CDR3 spans 13 residues. V shed 6 bases and J shed 0 bases, with 9 bases lying between them. Germline V gene sequence: CDR1 SQVTM, CDR2 ANQGSEA. CDR3 sequence reads: CSVGQLAKNIQYF. CDR3 sequence (DNA): TGCAGCGTCGGACAGCTAGCCAAAAACATTCAGTACTTC.

This rearrangement joins TRBV11-2 to TRBJ1-6; no firm D call. Germline CDR1 SGHAT, CDR2 FQNNGV. Trimming cost V 5 bases and J 7 bases, with 12 bases left between them. The CDR3 has 14 amino acids. The CDR3 loop reads CASSSRVGNSPLHF. In DNA form, the CDR3 reads TGTGCCAGCAGCAGCCGGGTCGGAAATTCACCCCTCCACTTT.

The chain recombines TRBV10-3 with TRBJ1-3; no definite D call. The V gene lost 7 bases and the J gene lost 0 bases, with 7 bases spanning the gap. The CDR3 runs to 13 residues. Germline V lookup: CDR1 ENHRY, CDR2 SYGVKD. This CDR3 is CAIMNFSGNTIYF. DNA for the CDR3: TGTGCCATCATGAACTTCTCTGGAAACACCATATATTTT.

A single count supports this clone. This chain uses TRBV18 with TRBJ2-3; 9 positions agree with TRBD2. V was pared by 5 bases and J by 4 bases, with 7 bases of the junction left unmatched. The CDR3 is 15 residues long. Germline values: CDR1 KGHSH, CDR2 LQKENI. This CDR3 is CASSKLAGVADTQYF. In DNA form, the CDR3 reads TGTGCCAGCTCAAAGTTAGCGGGAGTGGCAGATACGCAGTATTTT. The full variable domain, its missing parts supplied by reference TRBV18 and TRBJ2-3, is NAGVMQNPRHLVRRRGQEARLRCSPMKGHSHVYWYRQLPEEGLKFMVYLQKENIIDESGMPKERFSAEFPKEGPSILRIQQVVRGDSAAYFCASSKLAGVADTQYFGPGTRLTVL.

The gene calls are TRBV2 and TRBJ1-1; perhaps TRBD1 as D (6 bases). Germline lookup yields CDR1 SNHLY and CDR2 FYNNEI. V shed 4 bases and J shed 1 base, with 10 bases lying between them. The CDR3 loop spans 14 amino acids. The CDR3 nucleotides read TGTGCCAGCAGTGCCACAGGGTGGAACACTGAAGCTTTCTTT. This sequence encodes CASSATGWNTEAFF. Combining the CDR3 with reference TRBV2 and TRBJ1-1 gives the whole variable domain EPEVTQTPSHQVTQMGQEVILRCVPISNHLYFYWYRQILGQKVEFLVSFYNNEISEKSEIFDDQFSVERPDGSNFTLKIRSTKLEDSAMYFCASSATGWNTEAFFGQGTRLTVV.

This rearrangement joins TRBV27 to TRBJ1-5, with D hard to call. Trimming left V 6 bases short and J 0 bases short, with 12 bases between. Germline V lookup: CDR1 MNHEY, CDR2 SMNVEV (reference sequence). The CDR3 runs to 15 residues. The CDR3 DNA follows: TGTGCCAGCAGCCTTACCGGGATTAGCAATCAGCCCCAGCATTTT. It translates to CASSLTGISNQPQHF.